The entry that follows covers one T cell receptor beta chain sequence. Its antigen is unknown. This CDR3 region has 13 residues. V dropped 5 bases and J dropped 10 bases, with 18 bases sitting between them. Per germline, CDR1 SGHRS and CDR2 YFSETQ. This sample stems from a study of cytomegalovirus exposure and HLA in healthy donors. PCR was performed using 60 Vbeta and 13 Jbeta primers. Libraries were prepared by immunoSEQ multiplex PCR; TCRdb keeps only in-frame clonotypes and omits some of them. The sample includes 150,000 to 200,000 clones, approximately 70% of them seen just once. Findings and limits, study-wide: An analysis was carried out at a later point. It showed that HLA-associated TCR beta chains were more clonally expanded than equally common non-associated chains. A missense DCLRE1C variant was associated with V- and J-gene trimming of TCR beta chains in a later analysis, and an independent cohort replicated the association. Later work associated 16,951 TCR beta sequences with HLA alleles at 0.05 false discovery rate. In a later analysis, TCR association rates varied by HLA locus: DRB1 most, HLA-C fewest.

The sample comprised PBMCs. The sequence came from a man between 35 and 55 years old in good health and CMV-seropositive. This chain links TRBV5-1 with TRBJ1-1; D might be TRBD1 (5 bases). CDR3 loop: CASRVFDSLVAFF. The CDR3 DNA reads TGCGCCAGCAGGGTTTTTGACAGCTTAGTAGCTTTCTTT.